The clone carrying this T cell receptor (beta chain) has a handful of counts. From germline, CDR1 is SEHNR and CDR2 FQNEAQ (reference sequence). Trimming cost V 5 bases and J 0 bases; bases outside gene matches: 13. This CDR3 is built from 18 residues. This sample is part of a study of beta chain features in type 1 diabetes. The overall study: Patients looked much like healthy donors when it came to age, gender and cell yields.

As every portion of the isolated RNA was reverse transcribed, the sequencing read expressed TCRB transcripts. The repertoire was sequenced with immunoSEQ multiplex PCR; TCRdb's copy has only in-frame clones and lacks some. The sample includes hundreds of thousands of clones, around 16% of them seen just once. The gene calls are TRBV7-9 and TRBJ1-1, with 9 nucleotides matching TRBD1. The TCR comes from a man aged 18 to 30 in good health. Material for sequencing was naive CD4+ T cells from blood. CDR3: CASSKRGQGIRMNTEAFF. The CDR3 DNA is TGTGCCAGCAGCAAACGCGGACAGGGGATCCGCATGAACACTGAAGCTTTCTTT.